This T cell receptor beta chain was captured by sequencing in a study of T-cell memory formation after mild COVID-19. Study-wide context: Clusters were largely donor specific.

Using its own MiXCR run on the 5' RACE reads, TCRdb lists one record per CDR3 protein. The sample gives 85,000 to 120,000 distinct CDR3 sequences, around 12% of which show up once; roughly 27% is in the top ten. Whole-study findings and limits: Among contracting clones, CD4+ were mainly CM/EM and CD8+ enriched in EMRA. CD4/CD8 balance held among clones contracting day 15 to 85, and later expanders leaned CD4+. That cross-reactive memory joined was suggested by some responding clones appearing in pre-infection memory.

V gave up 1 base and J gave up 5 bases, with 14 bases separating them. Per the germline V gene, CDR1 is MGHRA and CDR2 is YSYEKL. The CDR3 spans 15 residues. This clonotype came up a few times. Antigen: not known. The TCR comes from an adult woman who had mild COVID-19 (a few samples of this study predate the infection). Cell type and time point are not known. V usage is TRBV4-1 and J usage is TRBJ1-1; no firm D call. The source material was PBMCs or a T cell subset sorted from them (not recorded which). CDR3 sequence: CASSQVEGPETEAFF. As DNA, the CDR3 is TGCGCCAGCAGCCAAGTAGAGGGCCCCGAGACTGAAGCTTTCTTT.